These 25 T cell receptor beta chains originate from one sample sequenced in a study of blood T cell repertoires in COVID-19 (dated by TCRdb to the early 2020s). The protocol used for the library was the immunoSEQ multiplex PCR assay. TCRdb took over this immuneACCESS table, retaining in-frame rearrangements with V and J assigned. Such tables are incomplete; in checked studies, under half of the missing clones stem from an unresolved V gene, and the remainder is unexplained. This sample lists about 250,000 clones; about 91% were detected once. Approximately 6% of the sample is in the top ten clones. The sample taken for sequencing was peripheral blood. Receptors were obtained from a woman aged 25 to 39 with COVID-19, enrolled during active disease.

In DNA form, the CDR3 reads TGCGCCAGCAGCCAAGATCACAGGGGCCAAGAGACCCAGTACTTC. Amino acids: CASSQDHRGQETQYF. The chain uses TRBV4-1 and TRBJ2-5; 7 bases are shared with TRBD1. Germline CDR1 is MGHRA and CDR2 is YSYEKL. V shed 0 bases and J 1 base; nucleotides not matched to a gene: 2. The CDR3 runs 15 residues.

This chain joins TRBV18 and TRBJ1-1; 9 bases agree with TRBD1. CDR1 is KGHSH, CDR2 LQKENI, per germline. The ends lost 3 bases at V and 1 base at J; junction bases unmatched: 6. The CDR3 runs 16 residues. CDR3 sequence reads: CASSPKDRGRNTEAFF. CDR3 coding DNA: TGTGCCAGCTCACCGAAAGACAGGGGGAGGAACACTGAAGCTTTCTTT.

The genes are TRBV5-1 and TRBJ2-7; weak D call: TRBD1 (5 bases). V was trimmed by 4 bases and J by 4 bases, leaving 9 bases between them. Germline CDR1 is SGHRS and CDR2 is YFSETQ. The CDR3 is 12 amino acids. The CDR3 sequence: CASSQDSYEQYF. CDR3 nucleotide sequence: TGCGCCAGCAGCCAAGACAGTTACGAGCAGTACTTC.

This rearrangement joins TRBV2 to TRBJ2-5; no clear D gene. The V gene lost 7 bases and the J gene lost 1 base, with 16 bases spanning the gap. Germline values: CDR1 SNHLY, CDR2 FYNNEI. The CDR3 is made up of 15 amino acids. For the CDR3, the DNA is TGTGCCAGCAAGGATGACTTCACCTCCCAAGAGACCCAGTACTTC. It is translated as CASKDDFTSQETQYF. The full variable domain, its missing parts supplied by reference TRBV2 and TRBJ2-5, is EPEVTQTPSHQVTQMGQEVILRCVPISNHLYFYWYRQILGQKVEFLVSFYNNEISEKSEIFDDQFSVERPDGSNFTLKIRSTKLEDSAMYFCASKDDFTSQETQYFGPGTRLLVL.

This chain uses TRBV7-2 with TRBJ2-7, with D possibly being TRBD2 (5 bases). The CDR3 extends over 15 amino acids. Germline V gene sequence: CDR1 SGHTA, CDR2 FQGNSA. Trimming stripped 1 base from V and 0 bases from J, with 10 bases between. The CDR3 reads CASSLGLASSYEQYF. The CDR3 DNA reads TGTGCCAGCAGCTTAGGTCTAGCAAGCTCCTACGAGCAGTACTTC.

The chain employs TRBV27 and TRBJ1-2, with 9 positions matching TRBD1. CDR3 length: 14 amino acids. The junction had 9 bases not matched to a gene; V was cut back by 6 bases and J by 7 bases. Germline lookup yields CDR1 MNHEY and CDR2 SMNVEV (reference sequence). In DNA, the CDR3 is TGTGCCAGCAGAGGGACAGGGAGACGTCCTGGCTACACCTTC. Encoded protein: CASRGTGRRPGYTF.

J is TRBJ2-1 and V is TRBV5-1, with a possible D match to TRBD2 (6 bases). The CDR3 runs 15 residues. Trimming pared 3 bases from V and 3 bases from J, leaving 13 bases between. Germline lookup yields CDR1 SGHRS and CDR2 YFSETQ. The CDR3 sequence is CASSSGVAGYNEQFF. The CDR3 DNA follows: TGCGCCAGCAGCTCGGGGGTGGCAGGCTACAATGAGCAGTTCTTC.

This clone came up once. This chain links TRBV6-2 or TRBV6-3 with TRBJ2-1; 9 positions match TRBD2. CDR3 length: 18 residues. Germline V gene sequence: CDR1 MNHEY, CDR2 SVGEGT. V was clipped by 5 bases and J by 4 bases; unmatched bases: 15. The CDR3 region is CASSPRTSARLGYNEQFF. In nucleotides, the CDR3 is TGTGCCAGCAGTCCGCGGACTAGCGCTAGACTAGGGTACAATGAGCAGTTCTTC.

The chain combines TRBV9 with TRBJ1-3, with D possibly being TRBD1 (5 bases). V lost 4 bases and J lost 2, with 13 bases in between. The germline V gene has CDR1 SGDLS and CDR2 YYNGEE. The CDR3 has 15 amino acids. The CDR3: CASSFLEGAGNTIYF. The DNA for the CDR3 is TGTGCCAGCAGCTTCCTAGAAGGGGCTGGAAACACCATATATTTT.

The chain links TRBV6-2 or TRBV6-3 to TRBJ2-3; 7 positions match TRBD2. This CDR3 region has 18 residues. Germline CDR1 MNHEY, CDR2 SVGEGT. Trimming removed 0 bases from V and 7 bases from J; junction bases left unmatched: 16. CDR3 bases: TGTGCCAGCAGTTACTCGAACGGCGGCGGGAGAGGGCAATATACGCAGTATTTT. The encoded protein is CASSYSNGGGRGQYTQYF.

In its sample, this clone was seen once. CDR3 in DNA: TGTGCCAGTAGTATGGGGACACCTAGCAATCAGCCCCAGCATTTT. Translated: CASSMGTPSNQPQHF. This chain joins TRBV19 and TRBJ1-5; TRBD1 is a possible D gene (6 bases). The CDR3 length is 15 residues. V was shortened by 3 bases and J by 0 bases, with 9 bases between the two germline ends. The V gene's germline CDR1 is LNHDA and CDR2 SQIVND (reference sequence).

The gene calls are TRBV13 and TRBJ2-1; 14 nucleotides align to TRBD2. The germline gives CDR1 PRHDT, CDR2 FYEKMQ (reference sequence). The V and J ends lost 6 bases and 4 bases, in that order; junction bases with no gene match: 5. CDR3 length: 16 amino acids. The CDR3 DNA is TGTGCCAGCAGTTGGGGGACTAGCGGGGGATACAATGAGCAGTTCTTC. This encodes CASSWGTSGGYNEQFF.

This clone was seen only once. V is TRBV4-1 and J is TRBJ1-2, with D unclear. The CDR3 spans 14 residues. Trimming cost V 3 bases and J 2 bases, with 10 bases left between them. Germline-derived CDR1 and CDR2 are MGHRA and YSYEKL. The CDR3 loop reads CASSHPGGNYGYTF. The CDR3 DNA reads TGCGCCAGCAGCCACCCCGGAGGGAACTATGGCTACACCTTC.

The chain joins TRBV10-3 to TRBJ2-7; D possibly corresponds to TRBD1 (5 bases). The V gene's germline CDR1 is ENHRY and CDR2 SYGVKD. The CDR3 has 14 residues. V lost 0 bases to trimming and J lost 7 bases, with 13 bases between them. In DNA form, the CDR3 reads TGTGCCATCAGTGAGTCAGGACAAAGAACGGAGCAGTACGTC. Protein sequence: CAISESGQRTEQYV.

CDR3 sequence: CASSLALSGGRLFF. The CDR3 bases are TGTGCCAGCAGCTTGGCCCTGAGCGGGGGACGGCTGTTCTTC. The chain couples TRBV5-5 to TRBJ2-1; 8 bases are a match to TRBD2. The J segment lost 15 bases and the V segment lost 0 bases, leaving 11 bases of the junction unmatched. Germline V CDR1 and CDR2: SGHKS, YYEKEE (reference sequence). This CDR3 has 14 residues.

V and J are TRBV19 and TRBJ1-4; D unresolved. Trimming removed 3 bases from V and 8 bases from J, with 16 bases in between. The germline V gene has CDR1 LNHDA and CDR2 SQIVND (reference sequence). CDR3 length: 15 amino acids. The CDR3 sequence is CASSIGVAGGEKLFF. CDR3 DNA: TGTGCCAGTAGTATCGGGGTGGCAGGAGGCGAAAAACTGTTTTTT.

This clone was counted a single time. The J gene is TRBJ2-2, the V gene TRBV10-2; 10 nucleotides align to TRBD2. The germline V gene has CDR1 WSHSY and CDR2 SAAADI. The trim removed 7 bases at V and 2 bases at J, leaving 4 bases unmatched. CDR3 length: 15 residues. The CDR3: CASNSGGPNTGELFF. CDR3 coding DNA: TGCGCCAGCAATAGCGGGGGGCCTAACACCGGGGAGCTGTTTTTT.

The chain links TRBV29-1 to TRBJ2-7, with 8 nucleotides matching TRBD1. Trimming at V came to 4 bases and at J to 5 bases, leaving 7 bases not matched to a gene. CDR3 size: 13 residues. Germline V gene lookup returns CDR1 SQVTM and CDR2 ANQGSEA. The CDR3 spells CSVGRQGAHEQYF. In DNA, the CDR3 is TGCAGCGTTGGGCGCCAGGGGGCCCACGAGCAGTACTTC.

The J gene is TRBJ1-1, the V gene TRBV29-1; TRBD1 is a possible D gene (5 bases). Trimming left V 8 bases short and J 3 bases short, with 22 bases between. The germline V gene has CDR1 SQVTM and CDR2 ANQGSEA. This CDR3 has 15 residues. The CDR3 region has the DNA TGCAGCTTTTTGGACCTGAACAGGTATTACACTGAAGCTTTCTTT. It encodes CSFLDLNRYYTEAFF.

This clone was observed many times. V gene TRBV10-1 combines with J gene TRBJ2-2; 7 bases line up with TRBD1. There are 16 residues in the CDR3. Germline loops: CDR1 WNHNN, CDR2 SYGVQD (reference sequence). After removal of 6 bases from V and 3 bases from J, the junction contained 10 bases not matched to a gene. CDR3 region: CASSPDRDSYTGELFF. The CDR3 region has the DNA TGCGCCAGCAGCCCTGACCGGGACAGCTACACCGGGGAGCTGTTTTTT.

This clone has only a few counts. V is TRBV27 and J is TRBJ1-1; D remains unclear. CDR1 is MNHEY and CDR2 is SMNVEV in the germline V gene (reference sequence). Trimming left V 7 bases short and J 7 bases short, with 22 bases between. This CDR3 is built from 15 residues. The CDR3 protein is CASTSPGTTNGEAFF. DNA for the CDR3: TGTGCCAGCACTAGCCCGGGCACCACGAACGGTGAAGCTTTCTTT.

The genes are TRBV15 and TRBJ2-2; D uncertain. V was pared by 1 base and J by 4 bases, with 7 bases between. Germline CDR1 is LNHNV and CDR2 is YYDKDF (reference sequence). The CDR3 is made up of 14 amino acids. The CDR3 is CATSRVGSTGELFF. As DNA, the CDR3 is TGTGCCACCAGCAGAGTGGGCAGCACCGGGGAGCTGTTTTTT.

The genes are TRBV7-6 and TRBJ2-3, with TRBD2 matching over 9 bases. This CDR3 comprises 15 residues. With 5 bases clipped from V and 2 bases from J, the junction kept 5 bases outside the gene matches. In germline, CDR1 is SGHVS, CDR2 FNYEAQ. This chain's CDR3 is CASSQAGGVTDTQYF. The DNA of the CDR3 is TGTGCCAGCAGCCAGGCGGGGGGGGTCACAGATACGCAGTATTTT.

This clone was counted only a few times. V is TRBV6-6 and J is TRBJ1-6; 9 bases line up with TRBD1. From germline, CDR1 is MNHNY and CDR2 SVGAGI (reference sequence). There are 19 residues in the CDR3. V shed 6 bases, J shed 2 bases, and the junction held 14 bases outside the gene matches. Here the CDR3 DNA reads TGTGCCAGCAGCTTCTTCGGACAGGGGCCGGAAACCTATAATTCACCCCTCCACTTT. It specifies CASSFFGQGPETYNSPLHF.

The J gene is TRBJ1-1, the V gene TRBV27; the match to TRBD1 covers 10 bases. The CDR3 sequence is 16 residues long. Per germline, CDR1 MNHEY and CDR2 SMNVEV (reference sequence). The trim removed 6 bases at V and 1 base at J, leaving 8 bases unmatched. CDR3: CASSTRQGARNTEAFF. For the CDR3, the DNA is TGTGCCAGCAGCACTCGACAGGGGGCGAGGAACACTGAAGCTTTCTTT.